This record concerns one TCR beta chain sequence. Its antigen is not identified. From CD4+ cells came CD45RA+ naive and CD45RA-negative memory subsets. The method was immunoSEQ multiplex PCR; TCRdb's version includes in-frame clones alone and lacks a portion of them. The sample carries approximately 1,500,000 clones, approximately 98% recorded once. The entry originates in a study of shared clonotypes between healthy human individuals. Turning to the study itself: There were three CD4 naive, three CD4 memory, two CD8 naive and one CD8 memory plates per donor. Study results and limitations: Relative to clonotypes present in all four donors, those not shared had lower generation probabilities.

Germline CDR1 and CDR2: SGHKS and YYEKEE (reference sequence). The junction had 9 bases not matched to a gene; V was cut back by 4 bases and J by 2 bases. This CDR3 is 16 amino acids long. The receptor was isolated from a man aged 25-45 years in good health. What was sequenced was naive CD4+ T cells sorted from blood. The subset was: CD45RA+ positively selected. The gene calls are TRBV5-5 and TRBJ2-5; 9 bases match TRBD1. The CDR3 sequence is CASSNLPGQGQETQYF. The CDR3 coding sequence is TGTGCCAGCAGCAACCTACCGGGACAGGGTCAAGAGACCCAGTACTTC. The full variable domain, completed using reference TRBV5-5 and TRBJ2-5, is DAGVTQSPTHLIKTRGQQVTLRCSPISGHKSVSWYQQVLGQGPQFIFQYYEKEERGRGNFPDRFSARQFPNYSSELNVNALLLGDSALYLCASSNLPGQGQETQYFGPGTRLLVL.